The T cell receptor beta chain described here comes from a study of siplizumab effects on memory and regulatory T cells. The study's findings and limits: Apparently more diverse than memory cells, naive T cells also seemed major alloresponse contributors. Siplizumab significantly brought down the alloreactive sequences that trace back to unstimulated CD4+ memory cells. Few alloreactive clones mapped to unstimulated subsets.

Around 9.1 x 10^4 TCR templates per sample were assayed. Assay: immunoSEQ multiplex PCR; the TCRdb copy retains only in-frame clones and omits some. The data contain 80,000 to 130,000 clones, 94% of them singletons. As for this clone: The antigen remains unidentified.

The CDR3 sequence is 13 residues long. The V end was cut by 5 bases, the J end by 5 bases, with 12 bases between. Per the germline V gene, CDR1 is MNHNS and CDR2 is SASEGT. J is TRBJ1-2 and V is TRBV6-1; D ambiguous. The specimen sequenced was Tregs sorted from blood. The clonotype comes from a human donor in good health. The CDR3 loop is CASSRPQVYGYTF. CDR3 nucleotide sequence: TGTGCCAGCAGTCGACCGCAAGTATATGGCTACACCTTC.